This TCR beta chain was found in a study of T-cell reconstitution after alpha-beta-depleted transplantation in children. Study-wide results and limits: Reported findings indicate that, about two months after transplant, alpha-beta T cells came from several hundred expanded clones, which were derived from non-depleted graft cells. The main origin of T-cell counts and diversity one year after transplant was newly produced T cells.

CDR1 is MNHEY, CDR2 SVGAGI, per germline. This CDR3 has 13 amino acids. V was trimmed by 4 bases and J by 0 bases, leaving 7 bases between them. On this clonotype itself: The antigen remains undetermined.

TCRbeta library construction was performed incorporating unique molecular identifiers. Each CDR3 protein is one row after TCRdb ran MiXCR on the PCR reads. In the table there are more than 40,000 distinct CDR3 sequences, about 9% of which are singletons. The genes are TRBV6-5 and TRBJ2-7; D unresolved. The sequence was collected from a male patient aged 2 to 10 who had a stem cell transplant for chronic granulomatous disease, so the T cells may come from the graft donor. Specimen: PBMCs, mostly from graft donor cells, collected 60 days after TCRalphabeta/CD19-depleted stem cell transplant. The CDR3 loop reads CASSWTPSYEQYF. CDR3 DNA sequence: TGTGCCAGCAGTTGGACGCCCTCCTACGAGCAGTACTTC.